These T cell receptor beta chains were read from a single sample in a study of shared clonotypes between healthy human individuals. Data came from immunoSEQ multiplex PCR; TCRdb stores just in-frame clones and leaves some out. Among roughly 170,000 clones listed, 65% to 80% were seen once. Sequences were obtained from memory CD4+ T cells sorted from blood. These TCRs come from a young man in good health. Each CDR3 is given with its conserved first and last residue. D genes are given only for firm matches. Only part of the rows carry a size: once, few, many, or a class if the clone is expanded.

clone_size	v_call	d_call	j_call	cdr3_aa	cdr3_nt
.	TRBV16	.	TRBJ1-5	CASSQYHGAAPQHF	TGTGCCAGCAGCCAATACCATGGTGCGGCGCCCCAGCATTTT
.	TRBV20-1	.	TRBJ2-1	CSALEFDEQFF	TGCAGTGCGCTTGAGTTCGATGAGCAGTTCTTC
.	TRBV27	TRBD1	TRBJ2-3	CASSLGTGRYTQYF	TGTGCCAGCAGTCTAGGGACAGGCAGATATACGCAGTATTTT
few	TRBV30	.	TRBJ2-7	CAWSELDLQYEQYF	TGTGCCTGGAGTGAATTGGACCTTCAATACGAGCAGTACTTC
.	TRBV6-1	.	TRBJ1-2	CASSERFRGYGYTF	TGTGCCAGCAGCGAAAGATTCCGGGGCTATGGCTACACCTTC
.	TRBV28	TRBD2	TRBJ2-1	CASSLLGLAGDYEQFF	TGTGCCAGCAGTCTACTCGGACTAGCGGGAGACTATGAGCAGTTCTTC
many	TRBV7-9	.	TRBJ1-2	CASSLFVTESYTF	TGTGCCAGCAGCTTATTCGTTACGGAAAGCTACACCTTC
few	TRBV27	.	TRBJ2-1	CASRAIGLLAVF	TGTGCCAGCAGGGCTATTGGACTACTTGCGGTCTTC
.	TRBV7-6	TRBD2	TRBJ2-5	CASSLRTSGIQETQYF	TGTGCCAGCAGCCTACGGACTAGCGGAATCCAAGAGACCCAGTACTTC
.	TRBV28	TRBD1	TRBJ1-1	CASSLWRGQWGEAFF	TGTGCCAGCAGTTTATGGAGGGGGCAATGGGGTGAAGCTTTCTTT
.	TRBV9	TRBD2	TRBJ2-3	CASSAARGTIYTDTQYF	TGTGCCAGCAGCGCCGCGCGGGGGACTATCTACACAGATACGCAGTATTTT
.	TRBV7-2	.	TRBJ2-5	CASSPFLTPETQYF	TGTGCCAGCAGCCCGTTTCTGACTCCGGAGACCCAGTACTTC
many	TRBV30	.	TRBJ1-1	CAWSVKNTEAFF	TGTGCCTGGAGTGTTAAGAACACTGAAGCTTTCTTT
.	TRBV18	.	TRBJ2-1	CASSPSAGTEQFF	TGTGCCAGCTCACCGTCAGCGGGTACTGAGCAGTTCTTC
many	TRBV19	TRBD2	TRBJ2-3	CASSISLAVTADTQYF	TGTGCCAGTAGTATCAGTCTAGCGGTCACGGCAGATACGCAGTATTTT
.	TRBV2	TRBD1	TRBJ1-1	CASIYDRGFSAEAFF	TGTGCCAGCATTTACGACAGGGGATTTTCCGCTGAAGCTTTCTTT
.	TRBV7-2	.	TRBJ1-5	CASSIRGNQPQHF	TGTGCCAGCAGCATCCGGGGAAATCAGCCCCAGCATTTT
.	TRBV5-4	.	TRBJ1-4	CASSLNFNEKLFF	TGTGCCAGCAGCTTAAACTTTAATGAAAAACTGTTTTTT
.	TRBV5-4	TRBD2	TRBJ2-5	CASSLGAGLAGETQYF	TGTGCCAGCAGCTTGGGGGCCGGACTAGCGGGAGAGACCCAGTACTTC
.	TRBV25-1	TRBD1	TRBJ2-7	CASSEMGTGGYFYEQYF	TGTGCCAGCAGTGAAATGGGGACAGGGGGCTACTTCTACGAGCAGTACTTC
.	TRBV7-6	TRBD2	TRBJ2-7	CASSQGGLAGGGEQYF	TGTGCCAGCAGCCAAGGTGGGCTAGCGGGAGGGGGCGAGCAGTACTTC
.	TRBV15	.	TRBJ2-6	CATSSRTGANVLTF	TGTGCCACCAGCAGTAGGACTGGGGCCAACGTCCTGACTTTC
.	TRBV27	TRBD2	TRBJ2-7	CASNSGGPSYEQYF	TGTGCCAGCAACTCGGGAGGTCCCTCCTACGAGCAGTACTTC
.	TRBV5-8	TRBD1	TRBJ2-5	CASSPDRGDETQYF	TGTGCCAGCAGTCCGGACAGGGGTGATGAGACCCAGTACTTC
.	TRBV9	.	TRBJ2-5	CASSVDGKGVETQYF	TGTGCCAGCAGCGTAGACGGGAAGGGTGTGGAGACCCAGTACTTC
.	TRBV5-4	.	TRBJ2-7	CASSLAVDYEQYF	TGTGCCAGCAGCTTGGCGGTAGACTACGAGCAGTACTTC
.	TRBV7-2	.	TRBJ2-2	CASSLLVHGGELFF	TGTGCCAGCAGTTTACTGGTCCACGGCGGGGAGCTGTTTTTT
.	TRBV5-5	.	TRBJ2-5	CASRLSAGEETQYF	TGTGCCAGCAGACTCTCAGCAGGGGAAGAGACCCAGTACTTC
.	TRBV5-1	.	TRBJ2-5	CASSYQQETQYF	TGCGCCAGCAGCTACCAACAAGAGACCCAGTACTTC
.	TRBV5-8	TRBD2	TRBJ2-1	CASSFTGGGEQFF	TGTGCCAGCAGCTTTACGGGAGGAGGAGAGCAGTTCTTC
.	TRBV6-5	.	TRBJ2-7	CASTSGRGGEQYF	TGTGCCAGCACCTCCGGACGAGGGGGCGAGCAGTACTTC
.	TRBV28	TRBD1	TRBJ1-2	CASSLWGQSLNYGYTF	TGTGCCAGCAGTTTATGGGGACAGTCCCTTAACTATGGCTACACCTTC
.	TRBV29-1	TRBD1	TRBJ1-2	CSVYYRGSTTF	TGCAGCGTTTACTACAGGGGGTCTACAACCTTC
.	TRBV5-4	TRBD1	TRBJ2-2	CASSLAWGQGNTGELFF	TGTGCCAGCAGCTTGGCGTGGGGACAGGGGAACACCGGGGAGCTGTTTTTT
.	TRBV30	.	TRBJ2-7	CAWIHKAPSAYEQYF	TGTGCCTGGATCCACAAGGCTCCAAGTGCCTACGAGCAGTACTTC
.	TRBV11-2	.	TRBJ1-1	CASSLAEDRNTEAFF	TGTGCCAGCAGCTTAGCGGAGGACAGGAACACTGAAGCTTTCTTT
.	TRBV4-1	.	TRBJ2-7	CASSQPSDYEQYF	TGCGCCAGCAGCCAGCCAAGTGACTACGAGCAGTACTTC
once	TRBV6-1	.	TRBJ2-7	CASRGGWNRGEYF	TGTGCCAGCCGAGGGGGTTGGAATAGAGGGGAGTACTTC
.	TRBV2	TRBD1	TRBJ2-5	CASSGGTGGSGETQYF	TGTGCCAGCAGTGGTGGGACAGGGGGGAGCGGAGAGACCCAGTACTTC
.	TRBV6-5	.	TRBJ2-2	CASSPRPRVTGELFF	TGTGCCAGCAGCCCACGGCCCAGGGTCACCGGGGAGCTGTTTTTT
once	TRBV7-6	.	TRBJ2-6	CASSLEFGANVLTF	TGTGCCAGCAGCCTCGAATTTGGGGCCAACGTCCTGACTTTC
.	TRBV6-5	.	TRBJ2-7	CASSEWGLEQYF	TGTGCCAGCAGTGAATGGGGACTGGAGCAGTACTTC
.	TRBV18	.	TRBJ2-1	CASSGAANEQFF	TGTGCCAGCTCAGGAGCGGCGAATGAGCAGTTCTTC
many	TRBV7-2	TRBD2	TRBJ2-2	CASSPGLGLGTGELFF	TGTGCCAGCAGTCCGGGACTAGGGCTAGGCACCGGGGAGCTGTTTTTT
.	TRBV5-4	TRBD1	TRBJ2-7	CASSYKLGTGSSYEQYF	TGTGCCAGCAGCTATAAACTAGGGACAGGGAGCTCCTACGAGCAGTACTTC